The 30 T cell receptor beta chains in this list originate from one sample, sequenced in a study of control samples from healthy donors and cancer patients. Clones were read by immunoSEQ multiplex PCR, and TCRdb kept only the in-frame ones, dropping some. Of 140,000 to 150,000 clones listed, more than 85% are singletons. The sample was blood. Receptors originate from a man aged 25-40 years in good health.

CDR3: CASTPEVRTNQPQHF. Written as DNA, the CDR3 is TGTGCCAGCACCCCGGAGGTGAGGACCAATCAGCCCCAGCATTTT. The chain has TRBV6-6 and TRBJ1-5; D is undetermined. CDR1 and CDR2 (germline): MNHNY, SVGAGI (reference sequence). This CDR3 has 15 residues. Trimming pared 7 bases from V and 3 bases from J, leaving 16 bases between.

The V gene is TRBV6-2 or TRBV6-3, the J gene TRBJ2-2, with no clear D. Germline assignment: CDR1 MNHEY and CDR2 SVGEGT. The CDR3 loop spans 15 amino acids. V lost 5 bases and J lost 5, with 15 bases in between. The CDR3, as DNA: TGTGCCAGCAGTCCCGCCCAGCTAGGGACCGGGGAGCTGTTTTTT. Amino acid sequence: CASSPAQLGTGELFF.

This clone was seen a few times. The chain joins TRBV9 to TRBJ1-2; D not certain. The CDR3 covers 13 residues. Trimming cost V 0 bases and J 6 bases, with 9 bases left between them. Per the germline V gene, CDR1 is SGDLS and CDR2 is YYNGEE. The CDR3 DNA sequence: TGTGCCAGCAGCGTAGGTGGAGGCGATGGCTACACCTTC. Translated: CASSVGGGDGYTF.

The sample holds one count of this clone. V usage is TRBV2 and J usage is TRBJ2-1, with 7 bases aligning to TRBD1. Germline lookup yields CDR1 SNHLY and CDR2 FYNNEI. This CDR3 contains 13 residues. V shed 9 bases, J shed 0 bases, and the junction held 2 bases outside the gene matches. The CDR3 DNA reads as TGTGCCAGAAGGGACAGCTCCTACAATGAGCAGTTCTTC. Residues: CARRDSSYNEQFF.

Concerning this clone: The sample holds other DNA sequences that translate to the same CDR3. The gene calls are TRBV19 and TRBJ1-1; D gene uncertain. Trimming stripped 1 base from V and 1 base from J, with 4 bases between. The CDR3 spans 13 residues. CDR1 and CDR2 (germline): LNHDA, SQIVND (reference sequence). CDR3 amino acids: CASSIARNTEAFF. The CDR3 nucleotides are TGTGCCAGTAGTATAGCTCGGAACACTGAAGCTTTCTTT.

In its sample, this clone was seen once. The J gene is TRBJ2-3, the V gene TRBV9; D may be TRBD1 (6 bases). The CDR3 is made up of 14 amino acids. Germline values: CDR1 SGDLS, CDR2 YYNGEE. The V end lost 2 bases, the J end lost 1 base, and 8 bases lay between the germline ends. The chain's CDR3 is CASSVGGRTDTQYF. CDR3 bases: TGTGCCAGCAGCGTTGGGGGCCGCACAGATACGCAGTATTTT.

Remarks on this clone: The same CDR3 can be traced to other DNA sequences in this sample. The chain uses TRBV12-3 or TRBV12-4 and TRBJ1-2; D perhaps matches TRBD1 (5 bases). V dropped 6 bases and J dropped 2 bases, with 10 bases sitting between them. The CDR3 has 13 amino acids. In nucleotides, the CDR3 is TGTGCCAGCAGCCCGGACACAAACTATGGCTACACCTTC. Translated, it gives CASSPDTNYGYTF.

The chain links TRBV19 to TRBJ1-2; possibly TRBD1 for D (5 bases). Trimming removed 5 bases from V and 1 base from J, with 20 bases in between. The CDR3 is 17 amino acids. Germline V gives CDR1 LNHDA, CDR2 SQIVND (reference sequence). The CDR3 spells CASSLKLTRQHNYGYTF. The CDR3, as DNA: TGTGCCAGTAGTCTAAAATTGACGCGACAGCATAACTATGGCTACACCTTC.

V is TRBV5-1 and J is TRBJ2-1, with 9 bases lining up with TRBD1. CDR3 length equals 15 residues. Trimming cost V 2 bases and J 6 bases; bases outside gene matches: 6. Germline CDR1 SGHRS, CDR2 YFSETQ. CDR3 sequence (DNA): TGCGCCAGCAGCTTACCCGGGACAGGGCGCAATGAGCAGTTCTTC. Its translation is CASSLPGTGRNEQFF.

V and J are TRBV7-3 and TRBJ2-1, with D perhaps matching TRBD1 or TRBD2 (6 bases each). CDR1 is SGHTA and CDR2 is FQGTGA in the germline V gene. Trimming removed 5 bases from V and 4 bases from J, with 15 bases in between. The CDR3 spans 15 residues. CDR3 DNA sequence: TGTGCCAGCAGCAACGACGGGGGCCCTTACAATGAGCAGTTCTTC. Amino acid sequence: CASSNDGGPYNEQFF.

This chain connects TRBV9 to TRBJ1-3, with 7 nucleotides matching TRBD1. The CDR3 extends over 15 amino acids. The V and J ends lost 3 bases and 4 bases, in that order; junction bases with no gene match: 7. Germline assignment: CDR1 SGDLS and CDR2 YYNGEE. The DNA for the CDR3 is TGTGCCAGCAGCGCCCCAGGACAGGCGGGAAACACCATATATTTT. Translation: CASSAPGQAGNTIYF. Together with reference TRBV9 and TRBJ1-3, the CDR3 gives the full variable domain: DSGVTQTPKHLITATGQRVTLRCSPRSGDLSVYWYQQSLDQGLQFLIQYYNGEERAKGNILERFSAQQFPDLHSELNLSSLELGDSALYFCASSAPGQAGNTIYFGEGSWLTVV.

This chain connects TRBV27 to TRBJ1-6, with unresolved D. This CDR3 spans 16 amino acids. The V end lost 4 bases, the J end lost 0 bases, and 10 bases lay between the germline ends. Germline CDR1 reads MNHEY; CDR2 reads SMNVEV (reference sequence). Here the CDR3 DNA reads TGTGCCAGCAGTTCGGGCAAAAGCTCCTATAATTCACCCCTCCACTTT. Translating it yields CASSSGKSSYNSPLHF.

CDR3 bases: TGTGCCAGCAGTGCCCTTGGAGGGAGGCCAGAGACCCAGTACTTC. Its protein is CASSALGGRPETQYF. This sequence joins TRBV2 and TRBJ2-5, with D possibly matching TRBD2 (6 bases). The CDR3 has 15 amino acids. Trimming took off 4 bases at V and 4 bases at J, with 16 bases between the two ends. The V gene's germline CDR1 is SNHLY and CDR2 FYNNEI.

The chain carries TRBV19 and TRBJ1-6; a possible D gene is TRBD1 (5 bases). Germline CDR1 reads LNHDA; CDR2 reads SQIVND (reference sequence). The CDR3 covers 14 residues. V was clipped by 5 bases and J by 5 bases, with 10 bases between them. CDR3 sequence reads: CASSQVGDNSPLHF. The DNA for the CDR3 is TGTGCCAGTAGTCAAGTGGGGGATAATTCACCCCTCCACTTT.

Of note for this clone: The same CDR3 arises from other DNA sequences in this sample as well. The chain is built from TRBV30 and TRBJ2-7, with D unresolved. This CDR3 contains 11 residues. With 5 bases removed from V and 2 bases from J, the gap between germline ends came to 7 bases. Germline V CDR1 and CDR2: GTSNPN, SVGIG (reference sequence). The CDR3 DNA is TGTGCCTGGGGCCAAGCCTACGAGCAGTACTTC. Translated, it gives CAWGQAYEQYF.

V and J are TRBV30 and TRBJ1-5; TRBD1 aligns across 7 bases. Germline V gene lookup returns CDR1 GTSNPN and CDR2 SVGIG (reference sequence). V lost 1 base to trimming and J lost 1 base; unmatched junction nucleotides: 1. The CDR3 consists of 14 residues. The CDR3 nucleotides are TGTGCCTGGAGTGGAGGGGGCAGCAATCAGCCCCAGCATTTT. This sequence encodes CAWSGGGSNQPQHF. Using reference TRBV30 and TRBJ1-5 for the parts outside the CDR3, the full variable domain is SQTIHQWPATLVQPVGSPLSLECTVEGTSNPNLYWYRQAAGRGLQLLFYSVGIGQISSEVPQNLSASRPQDRQFILSSKKLLLSDSGFYLCAWSGGGSNQPQHFGDGTRLSIL.

CDR3 in DNA: TGTGCCAGTAGTACAACTATGCGGCCCTACAATGAGCAGTTCTTC. Translation gives CASSTTMRPYNEQFF. This chain joins TRBV19 and TRBJ2-1; no firm D call. Germline CDR1 is LNHDA and CDR2 is SQIVND (reference sequence). V lost 4 bases and J lost 2, with 12 bases in between. The CDR3 is made up of 15 amino acids.

V gene TRBV10-1 combines with J gene TRBJ2-3; D is possibly TRBD1 or TRBD2 (6 bases each). Germline lookup yields CDR1 WNHNN and CDR2 SYGVQD (reference sequence). With 8 bases removed from V and 2 bases from J, the gap between germline ends came to 20 bases. The length of the CDR3 is 16 residues. This chain's CDR3 is CASSLVNGGLTDTQYF. In nucleotides, the CDR3 is TGCGCCAGCTCATTGGTGAACGGGGGCCTCACAGATACGCAGTATTTT.

The chain couples TRBV30 to TRBJ1-1; D is uncertain. Germline lookup yields CDR1 GTSNPN and CDR2 SVGIG (reference sequence). Trimming took off 8 bases at V and 7 bases at J, with 14 bases between the two ends. The CDR3 is made up of 11 amino acids. The CDR3 spells CAALEGSEAFF. The CDR3 DNA reads TGTGCCGCCTTGGAGGGCAGTGAAGCTTTCTTT.

Only one count was recorded for this clone. This chain joins TRBV12-3 or TRBV12-4 and TRBJ2-3; D remains ambiguous. Deletions cut 11 bases from V and 2 bases from J, with 14 bases between. CDR3 size: 13 residues. The CDR3 spells CAPYEINTDTQYF. The CDR3 bases are TGTGCCCCTTACGAGATTAACACAGATACGCAGTATTTT.

The chain employs TRBV5-1 and TRBJ2-1; no reliable D call. Germline CDR1 and CDR2: SGHRS and YFSETQ. This CDR3 region has 12 residues. Trimming stripped 0 bases from V and 9 bases from J, with 7 bases between. DNA of the CDR3: TGCGCCAGCAGCTTGGTTGCGCGTGAGCAGTTCTTC. Its translation: CASSLVAREQFF.

This chain joins TRBV7-9 and TRBJ2-3; D may be TRBD1 (5 bases). CDR3 length: 14 residues. In germline, CDR1 is SEHNR, CDR2 FQNEAQ (reference sequence). Deletions cut 7 bases from V and 0 bases from J, with 11 bases between. The CDR3 loop reads CASKEDISTDTQYF. The DNA of the CDR3 is TGTGCCAGCAAAGAGGACATTAGCACAGATACGCAGTATTTT.

The rearrangement links TRBV10-2 to TRBJ1-5, with D perhaps matching TRBD1 (5 bases). From germline, CDR1 is WSHSY and CDR2 SAAADI. The germline V and J ends were trimmed by 3 bases and 0 bases, with 9 bases remaining between them. This CDR3 is built from 15 residues. This CDR3 reads CASSDREYSNQPQHF. CDR3 coding DNA: TGCGCCAGCAGTGACAGGGAATATAGCAATCAGCCCCAGCATTTT.

This chain uses TRBV19 with TRBJ1-2, with 9 nucleotides matching TRBD1. The CDR3 has 15 amino acids. The trim removed 6 bases at V and 4 bases at J, leaving 9 bases unmatched. Germline assignment: CDR1 LNHDA and CDR2 SQIVND (reference sequence). The CDR3 sequence: CASSTGTGTPYGYTF. CDR3 DNA: TGTGCCAGTAGCACCGGGACAGGGACCCCCTATGGCTACACCTTC. Using reference TRBV19 and TRBJ1-2 for the parts outside the CDR3, the full variable domain is DGGITQSPKYLFRKEGQNVTLSCEQNLNHDAMYWYRQDPGQGLRLIYYSQIVNDFQKGDIAEGYSVSREKKESFPLTVTSAQKNPTAFYLCASSTGTGTPYGYTFGSGTRLTVV.

The chain is built from TRBV5-1 and TRBJ1-1, with 9 positions matching TRBD1. The germline CDR1 and CDR2 sequences are SGHRS and YFSETQ. J lost 5 bases, V lost 1 base, and 6 bases had no gene match. The CDR3 has 15 residues. In DNA, the CDR3 is TGCGCCAGCAGCTTGCGGACAGGGGTGGAAACTGAAGCTTTCTTT. Amino acids: CASSLRTGVETEAFF.

A single count supports this clone. The gene calls are TRBV27 and TRBJ1-1; D is possibly TRBD1 (6 bases). With 2 bases removed from V and 4 bases from J, the gap between germline ends came to 11 bases. The germline CDR1 and CDR2 sequences are MNHEY and SMNVEV (reference sequence). The CDR3 contains 14 residues. This CDR3 reads CASSLRTVSTEAFF. The CDR3 DNA reads as TGTGCCAGCAGTTTACGGACAGTGAGCACTGAAGCTTTCTTT.

This clone has a single count. The chain carries TRBV28 and TRBJ2-1, with a weak D call TRBD1 (6 bases). Germline V lookup: CDR1 MDHEN, CDR2 SYDVKM. The CDR3 extends over 15 amino acids. Trimming took 5 bases from V and 4 from J, leaving 15 bases between them. The CDR3 sequence: CASSPSGASYNEQFF. For the CDR3, the DNA is TGTGCCAGCAGTCCTTCAGGGGCCTCTTACAATGAGCAGTTCTTC.

The V and J genes are TRBV30 and TRBJ1-1; D not resolved. The CDR3 consists of 13 residues. In germline, CDR1 is GTSNPN, CDR2 SVGIG (reference sequence). V lost 5 bases and J 2 bases, leaving 12 bases between the germline ends. Here the CDR3 reads CAWQNIDNTEAFF. The CDR3 DNA is TGTGCCTGGCAGAACATAGATAACACTGAAGCTTTCTTT.

This chain connects TRBV27 to TRBJ1-6, with D possibly TRBD1 on 6 matching bases. Per germline, CDR1 MNHEY and CDR2 SMNVEV (reference sequence). This CDR3 comprises 15 residues. Trimming took off 10 bases at V and 10 bases at J, with 23 bases between the two ends. CDR3 nucleotides: TGTGCCACCTCTATTAGGTGGAGGGGGGAATCACCCCTCCACTTT. Encoded protein: CATSIRWRGESPLHF.

CDR3 DNA: TGTGCCAGCAGGATTCAGCCGGTGGGGTCCTATGGCTACACCTTC. Encoded protein: CASRIQPVGSYGYTF. The rearrangement joins TRBV6-5 to TRBJ1-2; D is ambiguous. CDR1 and CDR2 from the germline V gene are MNHEY and SVGAGI. Trimming took off 6 bases at V and 4 bases at J, with 18 bases between the two ends. The CDR3 loop spans 15 amino acids.